This T cell receptor (beta chain) was recovered during a study of graft-versus-host responses after intestinal transplantation. Study information: Multivisceral, liver-intestinal, or isolated intestinal grafts were transplanted into recipients. Each recipient received anti-thymocyte globulin induction, then tacrolimus and steroids for roughly 3 years. Whole-study findings and limits: The presence of high graft-versus-host to host-versus-graft clonal ratios in allografts characterized patients with graft-donor T cell macrochimerism. Ileal or blood samples showed some GvH clones first, and such clones were also found in recipient marrow.

The germline CDR1 and CDR2 sequences are WNHNN and SYGVQD (reference sequence). V was clipped by 6 bases and J by 2 bases, with 17 bases between them. The CDR3 consists of 16 residues. This table comes from immunoSEQ multiplex PCR, and its TCRdb copy is limited to in-frame clones, with some not included. The table has roughly 92,000 clones, 85% to 90% seen once. Concerning this clone: What it binds is not known.

This material consisted of unstimulated CD4+ T cells sorted from spleen or lymph node cells, taken before intestinal transplant. This sequence originates from a human donor who received an intestinal transplant. V is TRBV10-1 and J is TRBJ2-4; D ambiguous. The chain's CDR3 is CASRIPRVTSKNIQYF. DNA of the CDR3: TGCGCCAGCAGAATTCCCCGCGTAACGTCCAAAAACATTCAGTACTTC.